This record concerns one T cell receptor beta chain sequence. This clone's antigen is unknown. Within one base of it there is no much larger clone, and no base qualities were kept. TCRbeta CDR3 regions were amplified from genomic DNA using the immunoSEQ Assay, a bias-controlled multiplex PCR. As for the original processing: Within the assay, amplification of reference gene primers was used to estimate how many nucleated cells each sample contained. Sequence reads were collapsed and filtered to measure the absolute abundance of every unique TCRbeta CDR3 rearrangement. For each sample, productive Simpson clonality was calculated as the square root of Simpson's diversity index over productive rearrangements. Not all clones reach the TCRdb copy of this immuneACCESS table, which keeps in-frame sequences only. Checked studies attribute under half of the gap to unresolved V genes and leave the rest unexplained. The DNA was the basis for D and trimming; V, J and clone size are from that table. In this sample the table shows tens of thousands of clones, roughly 86% of which occur a single time. 7.2% of the sample comes from the top ten.

The data were obtained in a study of blood T cell repertoires in COVID-19 (dated by TCRdb to about 2020). Study-wide context: Samples from collaborators originated in the United States, Italy and Spain and spanned both the acute and convalescent phases of COVID-19. The material from the prospective study consisted of cDNA or gDNA derived from T cells, B-cell-depleted T cells, or PBMCs. The dataset comprised deeply sampled blood TCRbeta repertoires from subjects exposed to, actively infected with, or recovered from COVID-19. The repertoires were made available in a free public database intended to serve as a resource for research on the immune response to SARS-CoV-2. Samples were obtained from the ongoing ImmuneRACE study (first 160 participants) and from 1,254 subjects provided by 6 global collaborators. Sample metadata almost always included a de-identified subject ID, COVID-19 status, age in years and sex. Where HLA class I and class II types were available, the types were taken from metadata supplied by the sample provider, not from assay-based typing.

There are 18 amino acids in the CDR3, from cysteine to phenylalanine inclusive. The DNA shown is the 54-base CDR3, in frame from base 1. Trimming takes 4 bases off V and 2 bases off J; junction bases not matched to a gene: 7. CDR1 and CDR2, per the germline V gene, are SNHLY and FYNNEI. Overall study outcomes, separate from this receptor: Clinical and demographic metadata were provided uncurated, with the amount varying by source and participant.

Collaborating institutions collected whole blood in K2EDTA tubes following their own protocols. Collaborator samples were shipped for TCRbeta analysis as frozen whole blood, isolated PBMCs, or DNA extracted from either sample type. This receptor was taken from a human donor in a cohort sampled during active COVID-19. Sequenced material: peripheral blood. The sequence is built from TRBV2 and TRBJ2-3, and 15 bases in between align with TRBD2. The CDR3 sequence is CASSARTSGGAYTDTQYF. Read as DNA, the sequence is TGTGCCAGCAGTGCGAGGACTAGCGGGGGGGCCTACACAGATACGCAGTATTTT.